Following are 30 T cell receptor beta chains from one sample sequenced in a study of blood T cell repertoires in COVID-19. The protocol was immunoSEQ multiplex PCR, while the TCRdb copy is restricted to in-frame clones and leaves out a portion. The table records a few hundred thousand clones, around 87% of them present only once. Sequencing was performed on peripheral blood. These TCRs come from a woman aged 45-65 years with acute or convalescent COVID-19.

V is TRBV5-1 and J is TRBJ1-2, with 9 positions matching TRBD1. Per the germline V gene, CDR1 is SGHRS and CDR2 is YFSETQ. V lost 4 bases to trimming and J lost 4 bases; unmatched junction nucleotides: 5. The CDR3 consists of 14 residues. DNA of the CDR3: TGCGCCAGCAGCGAAGGACAGGGGAGCTATGGCTACACCTTC. This translates into CASSEGQGSYGYTF.

This chain connects TRBV28 to TRBJ1-5, with D uncertain. The V end was cut by 9 bases, the J end by 9 bases, with 18 bases between. Germline values: CDR1 MDHEN, CDR2 SYDVKM. The CDR3 consists of 13 residues. CDR3 region: CASVRQMDGPQHF. CDR3 DNA: TGTGCCAGTGTGCGGCAGATGGATGGGCCCCAGCATTTT. The full variable domain, rest sourced from reference TRBV28 and TRBJ1-5, is DVKVTQSSRYLVKRTGEKVFLECVQDMDHENMFWYRQDPGLGLRLIYFSYDVKMKEKGDIPEGYSVSREKKERFSLILESASTNQTSMYLCASVRQMDGPQHFGDGTRLSIL.

As DNA, the CDR3 is TGTGCCAGCAGTTGGGACAGGGCATTGAGACTAGCGGGCGACGAGCAGTACTTC. This encodes CASSWDRALRLAGDEQYF. The gene calls are TRBV6-2 or TRBV6-3 and TRBJ2-7; perhaps TRBD2 as D (10 bases). Germline V CDR1 and CDR2: MNHEY, SVGEGT. With 4 bases removed from V and 5 bases from J, the gap between germline ends came to 27 bases. The CDR3 is 18 residues long.

CDR3 coding DNA: TGTGCCAGCAGTCCCGGACAGGGACGCAATCAGCCCCAGCATTTT. The encoded protein is CASSPGQGRNQPQHF. The V gene is TRBV27, the J gene TRBJ1-5, with 8 bases lining up with TRBD1. There are 15 residues in the CDR3. V dropped 5 bases and J dropped 2; count of bases not matched to a gene: 5. The V gene's germline CDR1 is MNHEY and CDR2 SMNVEV (reference sequence).

This clone was counted a few times. The CDR3 loop reads CASSLGSGDYTEAFF. The CDR3 bases are TGCGCCAGCAGCTTGGGGAGTGGGGACTACACTGAAGCTTTCTTT. The genes are TRBV5-1 and TRBJ1-1; maybe TRBD1 (5 bases). The V and J ends lost 0 bases and 3 bases respectively, with 12 bases between them. The CDR3 runs 15 residues. Germline CDR1 SGHRS, CDR2 YFSETQ.

This chain links TRBV28 with TRBJ2-5; D is possibly TRBD1 (6 bases). The V gene's germline CDR1 is MDHEN and CDR2 SYDVKM. This CDR3 has 14 amino acids. Trimming took 6 bases from V and 2 from J, leaving 13 bases between them. CDR3 loop: CASRSPGHQETQYF. As DNA, the CDR3 is TGTGCCAGCAGGTCTCCGGGACATCAAGAGACCCAGTACTTC.

The V and J genes are TRBV9 and TRBJ2-3, with TRBD1 identical over 11 bases. CDR1 is SGDLS, CDR2 YYNGEE, per germline. V was pared by 0 bases and J by 4 bases, with 1 base of the junction left unmatched. This CDR3 is built from 15 residues. Here the CDR3 reads CASSVVGQGADTQYF. The CDR3, as DNA: TGTGCCAGCAGCGTAGTGGGACAGGGGGCAGATACGCAGTATTTT.

V usage is TRBV7-6 and J usage is TRBJ1-1, with no clear D. Trimming took 4 bases from V and 11 from J, leaving 11 bases between them. The CDR3 contains 11 residues. The germline CDR1 and CDR2 sequences are SGHVS and FNYEAQ. The CDR3 sequence: CASSSGFNAFF. CDR3 bases: TGTGCCAGCAGCTCAGGCTTTAACGCTTTCTTT.

This chain uses TRBV18 with TRBJ2-1; possibly TRBD1 for D (5 bases). V lost 1 base, J lost 0 bases, and 7 bases lay in between. The CDR3 is 15 amino acids. Germline V gives CDR1 KGHSH, CDR2 LQKENI. CDR3: CASSPQGNSYNEQFF. The CDR3 DNA is TGTGCCAGCTCACCACAGGGGAACTCCTACAATGAGCAGTTCTTC.

V is TRBV5-1 and J is TRBJ1-4; D perhaps matches TRBD1 (6 bases). V gave up 4 bases and J gave up 2 bases, with 12 bases separating them. The CDR3 has 15 residues. Germline V gives CDR1 SGHRS, CDR2 YFSETQ. The CDR3, as DNA: TGCGCCAGCAGCCGTTCTGGACAGACTAATGAAAAACTGTTTTTT. This codes for CASSRSGQTNEKLFF.

The rearrangement uses TRBV11-2 and TRBJ2-5; 7 nucleotides line up with TRBD2. The ends lost 3 bases at V and 5 bases at J; junction bases unmatched: 9. The CDR3 has 15 amino acids. Germline values: CDR1 SGHAT, CDR2 FQNNGV. The CDR3 sequence is CASSFTSGGSETQYF. CDR3 sequence (DNA): TGTGCCAGCAGCTTTACGAGTGGCGGGAGCGAGACCCAGTACTTC.

This clone was detected only a few times. V and J are TRBV5-1 and TRBJ2-7; the D gene is possibly TRBD1 (5 bases). Deletions cut 4 bases from V and 3 bases from J, with 14 bases between. This CDR3 region has 14 residues. Germline V CDR1 and CDR2: SGHRS, YFSETQ. The CDR3 region is CASSPDTTGYEQYF. The CDR3 bases are TGCGCCAGCAGCCCGGACACAACCGGCTACGAGCAGTACTTC. The full variable domain, rest sourced from reference TRBV5-1 and TRBJ2-7, is KAGVTQTPRYLIKTRGQQVTLSCSPISGHRSVSWYQQTPGQGLQFLFEYFSETQRNKGNFPGRFSGRQFSNSRSEMNVSTLELGDSALYLCASSPDTTGYEQYFGPGTRLTVT.

This clone has a single count. The chain joins TRBV19 to TRBJ1-2; 7 positions agree with TRBD1. V lost 2 bases, J lost 8 bases, and 14 bases stayed unmatched. CDR1 and CDR2 from the germline V gene are LNHDA and SQIVND (reference sequence). This CDR3 spans 16 amino acids. CDR3 sequence reads: CASSIRQGIVYSGYTF. CDR3 sequence (DNA): TGTGCCAGTAGTATACGACAGGGTATCGTATATTCCGGCTACACCTTC. Full variable domain (outside the CDR3, taken from reference TRBV19 and TRBJ1-2): DGGITQSPKYLFRKEGQNVTLSCEQNLNHDAMYWYRQDPGQGLRLIYYSQIVNDFQKGDIAEGYSVSREKKESFPLTVTSAQKNPTAFYLCASSIRQGIVYSGYTFGSGTRLTVV.

V usage is TRBV27 and J usage is TRBJ2-3; TRBD1 is a possible D gene (6 bases). Germline V gene sequence: CDR1 MNHEY, CDR2 SMNVEV (reference sequence). V was cut by 5 bases and J by 1 base, with 19 bases left in between. The CDR3 covers 17 residues. In DNA, the CDR3 is TGTGCCAGCAGTCCAGGGATTGGACAGACCGGCACAGATACGCAGTATTTT. Protein: CASSPGIGQTGTDTQYF.

The V and J genes are TRBV18 and TRBJ2-1; possible D gene TRBD2, 5 bases. V was pared by 0 bases and J by 7 bases, with 19 bases between. The CDR3 length is 17 residues. Germline V lookup: CDR1 KGHSH, CDR2 LQKENI. The CDR3 loop reads CASSPPLLARTRNEQFF. CDR3 DNA sequence: TGTGCCAGCTCACCACCGTTATTAGCGAGGACTCGGAATGAGCAGTTCTTC.

This rearrangement joins TRBV24-1 to TRBJ1-5, with D perhaps matching TRBD1 (6 bases). The CDR3 extends over 12 amino acids. Between the trimmed V and J ends, which lost 1 base and 16 bases, there was a span of 13 bases. The germline gives CDR1 KGHDR, CDR2 SFDVKD. In DNA form, the CDR3 reads TGTGCCACCAGTGATTTAACAGGGTTCCAACATTTT. It specifies CATSDLTGFQHF.

The chain has TRBV7-3 and TRBJ2-2; TRBD2 agrees at 7 bases. With 2 bases clipped from V and 4 bases from J, the junction kept 7 bases outside the gene matches. CDR3 length: 16 amino acids. Germline V gives CDR1 SGHTA, CDR2 FQGTGA. CDR3 in DNA: TGTGCCAGCAGCTTAGGAAGCGGGGCCTTCACCGGGGAGCTGTTTTTT. Protein: CASSLGSGAFTGELFF.

The J gene is TRBJ2-1, the V gene TRBV15; 8 bases are shared with TRBD1. Per germline, CDR1 LNHNV and CDR2 YYDKDF (reference sequence). The CDR3 loop spans 15 amino acids. The trim removed 6 bases at V and 7 bases at J, leaving 11 bases unmatched. The CDR3 bases are TGTGCCACCAGGGCAGGGGGCAATTCGAGGAATGAGCAGTTCTTC. It translates to CATRAGGNSRNEQFF.

This rearrangement joins TRBV7-2 to TRBJ2-7; the D gene is possibly TRBD2 (5 bases). The CDR3 has 14 residues. CDR1 is SGHTA, CDR2 FQGNSA, per germline. The ends were cut back, 0 bases at V and 3 bases at J, with 9 bases in the middle. Written as DNA, the CDR3 is TGTGCCAGCAGCTTAGCGAGGGAACACTACGAGCAGTACTTC. It specifies CASSLAREHYEQYF.

The genes are TRBV3-1 (or the pseudogene TRBV3-2) and TRBJ2-1, with 10 nucleotides matching TRBD2. This CDR3 spans 15 amino acids. Germline values: CDR1 LGHDT, CDR2 YNNKEL (reference sequence). Trimming took 1 base from V and 9 from J; bases not matched to a gene: 6. For the CDR3, the DNA is TGTGCCAGCAGCCAAGGGCTAGCGGGGGAGGGTGAGCAGTTCTTC. Encoded protein: CASSQGLAGEGEQFF.

The chain couples TRBV19 to TRBJ2-1; 7 nucleotides align to TRBD1. The CDR3 has 16 amino acids. The germline gives CDR1 LNHDA, CDR2 SQIVND (reference sequence). With V trimmed by 8 bases and J by 2 bases, 12 bases remained unmatched. The CDR3 reads CASLGAWDSTYNEQFF. The DNA for the CDR3 is TGTGCCAGTCTTGGGGCGTGGGACAGTACCTACAATGAGCAGTTCTTC. Combining the CDR3 with reference TRBV19 and TRBJ2-1 gives the whole variable domain DGGITQSPKYLFRKEGQNVTLSCEQNLNHDAMYWYRQDPGQGLRLIYYSQIVNDFQKGDIAEGYSVSREKKESFPLTVTSAQKNPTAFYLCASLGAWDSTYNEQFFGPGTRLTVL.

The gene calls are TRBV4-3 and TRBJ2-3; D is unclear. Trimming pared 3 bases from V and 2 bases from J, leaving 3 bases between. CDR1 LGHNA and CDR2 YSLEER come from the germline V gene. There are 12 residues in the CDR3. CDR3 DNA: TGCGCCAGCAGCCAGGCCACAGATACGCAGTATTTT. The encoded protein is CASSQATDTQYF.

The chain employs TRBV13 and TRBJ2-1, with TRBD2 matching 11 bases. V shed 1 base and J 5 bases; nucleotides not matched to a gene: 10. The CDR3 has 18 residues. The germline V gene encodes CDR1 PRHDT and CDR2 FYEKMQ (reference sequence). Written as DNA, the CDR3 is TGTGCCAGCAGCTTAGAGGGTTGGCTAGCGGGAGGAAACAATGAGCAGTTCTTC. The encoded protein is CASSLEGWLAGGNNEQFF. Full variable domain (missing parts from reference TRBV13 and TRBJ2-1): AAGVIQSPRHLIKEKRETATLKCYPIPRHDTVYWYQQGPGQDPQFLISFYEKMQSDKGSIPDRFSAQQFSDYHSELNMSSLELGDSALYFCASSLEGWLAGGNNEQFFGPGTRLTVL.

J is TRBJ2-1 and V is TRBV19, with no clear D. Germline-derived CDR1 and CDR2 are LNHDA and SQIVND (reference sequence). V was pared by 1 base and J by 1 base, with 8 bases between. This CDR3 spans 15 amino acids. The CDR3 loop is CASSIVARSYNEQFF. CDR3 sequence (DNA): TGTGCCAGTAGTATAGTCGCTAGGTCCTACAATGAGCAGTTCTTC.

This rearrangement joins TRBV27 to TRBJ2-2; D remains ambiguous. Germline V lookup: CDR1 MNHEY, CDR2 SMNVEV (reference sequence). The CDR3 has 18 amino acids. V lost 5 bases, J lost 0 bases, and 19 bases lay in between. The CDR3 nucleotides read TGTGCCAGCAGTCCTTTTCCGGAAGACACTGCGAACACCGGGGAGCTGTTTTTT. This gives the protein CASSPFPEDTANTGELFF.

This chain links TRBV3-1 (or the pseudogene TRBV3-2) with TRBJ1-4; D uncertain. The V gene lost 1 base and the J gene lost 4 bases, with 4 bases spanning the gap. CDR1 and CDR2 from the germline V gene are LGHDT and YNNKEL (reference sequence). This CDR3 has 13 amino acids. CDR3 DNA: TGTGCCAGCAGCCAAGTCCTTAATGAAAAACTGTTTTTT. Its translation: CASSQVLNEKLFF.

V and J are TRBV3-1 (or the pseudogene TRBV3-2) and TRBJ1-1; maybe TRBD1 (5 bases). CDR1 and CDR2 (germline): LGHDT, YNNKEL (reference sequence). Trimming removed 4 bases at V and 6 bases at J, with 21 bases between. The length of the CDR3 is 16 residues. CDR3 bases: TGTGCCAGCAGCCCGTGGGGGGGGACGCGATCCTCTGAAGCTTTCTTT. Translated: CASSPWGGTRSSEAFF.

The rearrangement uses TRBV19 and TRBJ2-1; a weak D match, TRBD2 (6 bases). In germline, CDR1 is LNHDA, CDR2 SQIVND (reference sequence). V lost 5 bases to trimming and J lost 0 bases, with 11 bases between them. The CDR3 runs 15 residues. The CDR3: CASSEDGSSYNEQFF. CDR3 bases: TGTGCCAGTAGTGAAGACGGGAGCTCCTACAATGAGCAGTTCTTC. Based on the CDR3 plus reference TRBV19 and TRBJ2-1, the full variable domain is DGGITQSPKYLFRKEGQNVTLSCEQNLNHDAMYWYRQDPGQGLRLIYYSQIVNDFQKGDIAEGYSVSREKKESFPLTVTSAQKNPTAFYLCASSEDGSSYNEQFFGPGTRLTVL.

This chain connects TRBV5-1 to TRBJ1-1; D uncertain. This CDR3 has 13 residues. Germline CDR1 is SGHRS and CDR2 is YFSETQ. With 4 bases removed from V and 3 bases from J, the gap between germline ends came to 10 bases. The DNA for the CDR3 is TGCGCCAGCAGCCCAGCAGGTGACACTGAAGCTTTCTTT. Amino acids: CASSPAGDTEAFF.

The chain joins TRBV14 to TRBJ2-7; 9 bases fit TRBD1. The CDR3 loop spans 13 amino acids. The germline V gene encodes CDR1 SGHDN and CDR2 FVKESK. Losses at the gene ends were 4 bases for V and 6 bases for J; bases not matched to a gene: 4. The CDR3 DNA is TGTGCCAGCAGCCGGGACAGGGCGTCCGAGCAGTACTTC. Translating gives CASSRDRASEQYF.